Shown below are 24 T cell receptor beta chains from a single sample sequenced in a study of post-analysis software for immune sequencing data. Study-level results: TRBV segments more frequent in patients than in controls numbered five and included TRBV5-6, TRBV5-1 and TRBV20-1.

For these receptors, no antigen is known. Prepared libraries of TCR beta cDNA carried unique molecular identifiers. From the PCR reads, TCRdb called clonotypes with MiXCR, one entry per CDR3 protein. This repertoire shows approximately 400,000 distinct CDR3 sequences, roughly 30% found once; its top ten account for 13%. The sample consisted of blood. These receptors all come from a girl aged 5 to 17 with multiple sclerosis.

This clonotype was found once. The genes are TRBV29-1 and TRBJ1-1; D not certain. The CDR3 has 12 amino acids. In germline, CDR1 is SQVTM, CDR2 ANQGSEA. V was shortened by 8 bases and J by 0 bases, with 10 bases between the two germline ends. CDR3 sequence (DNA): TGCAGCACAACCCCGATGAACACTGAAGCTTTCTTT. Translated: CSTTPMNTEAFF.

This chain joins TRBV4-3 and TRBJ1-2; 12 positions agree with TRBD1. Germline V gene lookup returns CDR1 LGHNA and CDR2 YSLEER. Trimming cost V 0 bases and J 8 bases; bases outside gene matches: 7. The CDR3 runs 16 residues. In DNA, the CDR3 is TGCGCCAGCAGCCAAGAGAGGGGACAGGGGGCGCCGGGCTACACCTTC. Translated, it gives CASSQERGQGAPGYTF.

There are a few counts of this clonotype. The CDR3 loop reads CASSRPGQGRAEAFF. The CDR3 bases are TGCGCCAGCAGCCGCCCGGGACAGGGGAGGGCTGAAGCTTTCTTT. The chain links TRBV4-1 to TRBJ1-1; TRBD1 matches at 10 bases. Losses at the gene ends were 4 bases for V and 6 bases for J; bases not matched to a gene: 8. This CDR3 is built from 15 residues. Germline CDR1 reads MGHRA; CDR2 reads YSYEKL.

J is TRBJ1-2 and V is TRBV20-1; 7 nucleotides agree with TRBD1. Germline V gene sequence: CDR1 DFQATT, CDR2 SNEGSKA (reference sequence). V lost 4 bases and J lost 8; bases outside the gene matches: 7. This CDR3 has 12 residues. CDR3 nucleotides: TGCAGTGCTAACAGGGGCTTGAGGGGCTACACCTTC. Its translation: CSANRGLRGYTF.

The V and J genes are TRBV18 and TRBJ2-6, with D possibly TRBD2 on 6 matching bases. The ends were cut back, 8 bases at V and 0 bases at J, with 14 bases in the middle. Germline V CDR1 and CDR2: KGHSH, LQKENI. The CDR3 extends over 16 amino acids. The CDR3 nucleotides are TGTGCCAGCAAATCTCCCGGGAGCTCTGGGGCCAACGTCCTGACTTTC. This codes for CASKSPGSSGANVLTF.

This clonotype has ten or more counts. The rearrangement joins TRBV4-1 to TRBJ2-5, with 14 bases matching TRBD2. V trimming: 4 bases; J trimming: 5 bases; junction bases outside the gene matches: 12. CDR1 is MGHRA and CDR2 is YSYEKL in the germline V gene. This CDR3 has 18 residues. CDR3 sequence: CASSRNAGTSGGGETQYF. The CDR3 DNA sequence: TGCGCCAGCAGCCGAAACGCCGGGACTAGCGGGGGTGGGGAGACCCAGTACTTC.

This clonotype was detected only a few times. DNA of the CDR3: TGCGCCAGCAGCCAAGAAGGAGCCTACAATGAGCAGTTCTTC. Its protein product is CASSQEGAYNEQFF. The chain links TRBV4-1 to TRBJ2-1; D is unclear. Trimming took 0 bases from V and 2 from J, leaving 5 bases between them. Per the germline V gene, CDR1 is MGHRA and CDR2 is YSYEKL. CDR3 length: 14 residues.

V is TRBV5-1 and J is TRBJ2-5; D is possibly TRBD1 or TRBD2 (5 bases each). V was pared by 4 bases and J by 3 bases, with 16 bases between. This CDR3 spans 15 amino acids. Germline V gene sequence: CDR1 SGHRS, CDR2 YFSETQ. CDR3 nucleotide sequence: TGCGCCAGCAGCCATATCGGGACCGGGAAAGAGACCCAGTACTTC. It codes for CASSHIGTGKETQYF.

In its sample, this clonotype was seen a few times. The V gene is TRBV27, the J gene TRBJ1-6; 8 nucleotides match TRBD1. CDR1 is MNHEY and CDR2 is SMNVEV in the germline V gene (reference sequence). V trimming: 3 bases; J trimming: 8 bases; junction bases outside the gene matches: 6. The CDR3 runs 15 residues. CDR3: CASSFLAQGDSPLHF. The DNA for the CDR3 is TGTGCCAGCAGTTTTTTGGCACAGGGGGATTCACCCCTCCACTTT.

The chain couples TRBV20-1 to TRBJ1-2; D is perhaps TRBD1 (5 bases). CDR1 DFQATT and CDR2 SNEGSKA come from the germline V gene (reference sequence). Trimming stripped 1 base from V and 4 bases from J, with 13 bases between. This CDR3 is 14 amino acids long. CDR3 bases: TGCAGTGCTAGAGCCCCCGGCAGGGCCTATGGCTACACCTTC. Protein sequence: CSARAPGRAYGYTF.

The chain couples TRBV29-1 to TRBJ2-1; D ambiguous. This CDR3 contains 12 residues. Trimming took off 4 bases at V and 9 bases at J, with 13 bases between the two ends. Germline loops: CDR1 SQVTM, CDR2 ANQGSEA. DNA for the CDR3: TGCAGCGTTGTGAGTAGGCCCGGTGAGCAGTTCTTC. Translation: CSVVSRPGEQFF.

V usage is TRBV5-6 and J usage is TRBJ2-7; D may be TRBD2 (6 bases). This CDR3 spans 15 amino acids. V gave up 4 bases and J gave up 0 bases, with 14 bases separating them. The V gene's germline CDR1 is SGHDT and CDR2 YYEEEE. CDR3 in DNA: TGTGCCAGCAGCGAGGGACTCCGCCGCTCCTACGAGCAGTACTTC. It codes for CASSEGLRRSYEQYF.

This chain uses TRBV7-8 with TRBJ1-5; a possible D gene is TRBD1 (5 bases). Between the trimmed V and J ends, which lost 4 bases and 3 bases, there was a span of 10 bases. CDR3 length equals 14 residues. Germline loops: CDR1 SGHVS, CDR2 FQNEAQ. CDR3 nucleotide sequence: TGTGCCAGCAGCTCCGGACAAGTCAATCAGCCCCAGCATTTT. It specifies CASSSGQVNQPQHF.

Of note for this clonotype: An end of the junction differs from the germline gene, which may be a read error. Written as DNA, the CDR3 is TGTGCCAGCGGGGGGACACGGCAACAAGAGATCCAGTACTTC. This encodes CASGGTRQQEIQYF. The rearrangement uses TRBV6-5 and TRBJ2-5; D may match TRBD1 or TRBD2 (6 bases each). The CDR3 length is 14 residues. Germline V CDR1 and CDR2: MNHEY, SVGAGI.

This clonotype was seen more than once but under ten times. The chain couples TRBV7-9 to TRBJ2-7, with D possibly being TRBD1 (6 bases). CDR3 length equals 16 residues. Trimming left V 0 bases short and J 2 bases short, with 14 bases between. CDR1 and CDR2 from the germline V gene are SEHNR and FQNEAQ (reference sequence). The CDR3 bases are TGTGCCAGCAGCTTAGCTGGACAGCGGATGACCTACGAGCAGTACTTC. Encoded protein: CASSLAGQRMTYEQYF. The full variable domain, its missing parts supplied by reference TRBV7-9 and TRBJ2-7, is DTGVSQNPRHKITKRGQNVTFRCDPISEHNRLYWYRQTLGQGPEFLTYFQNEAQLEKSRLLSDRFSAERPKGSFSTLEIQRTEQGDSAMYLCASSLAGQRMTYEQYFGPGTRLTVT.

This clonotype was found a few times. The V call is TRBV20-1, the J call TRBJ2-5; D is unclear. CDR1 and CDR2 (germline): DFQATT, SNEGSKA (reference sequence). V was clipped by 3 bases and J by 1 base, with 12 bases between them. This CDR3 is built from 14 residues. CDR3 DNA sequence: TGCAGTGCTAGCGACCGACTCCTCCAAGAGACCCAGTACTTC. It is translated as CSASDRLLQETQYF.

This clonotype was recorded a few times. J is TRBJ2-5 and V is TRBV6-1; possible D gene TRBD2, 5 bases. There are 14 residues in the CDR3. V was trimmed by 6 bases and J by 4 bases, leaving 15 bases between them. In germline, CDR1 is MNHNS, CDR2 SASEGT. The CDR3 DNA follows: TGTGCCAGCAGCCCCCGCATGGGAGCAGAGACCCAGTACTTC. Translating gives CASSPRMGAETQYF.

This clonotype was counted a single time. This chain joins TRBV20-1 and TRBJ2-3; 9 bases are shared with TRBD2. This CDR3 has 18 amino acids. The germline CDR1 and CDR2 sequences are DFQATT and SNEGSKA (reference sequence). The V and J ends lost 1 base and 4 bases, in that order; junction bases with no gene match: 15. CDR3: CSARGRGVLAGFPDTQYF. The CDR3 DNA reads as TGCAGTGCTAGAGGGCGGGGGGTCCTAGCGGGGTTCCCAGATACGCAGTATTTT.

V is TRBV14 and J is TRBJ2-1; no clear D gene. This CDR3 has 16 amino acids. Trimming cost V 0 bases and J 0 bases, with 9 bases left between them. The germline gives CDR1 SGHDN, CDR2 FVKESK. CDR3 DNA: TGTGCCAGCAGCCAAGAGAGCTGGGGCTCCTACAATGAGCAGTTCTTC. Encoded protein: CASSQESWGSYNEQFF.

Ten or more counts support this clonotype. This sequence joins TRBV29-1 and TRBJ2-3; unclear D gene. The germline CDR1 and CDR2 sequences are SQVTM and ANQGSEA. Trimming stripped 6 bases from V and 3 bases from J, with 13 bases between. This CDR3 has 13 amino acids. The DNA for the CDR3 is TGCAGCGTGGACGGGCAGGTGACAGATACGCAGTATTTT. Residues: CSVDGQVTDTQYF.

This clonotype was seen a few times. This chain joins TRBV4-1 and TRBJ1-2; tentatively, D is TRBD1 (5 bases). The CDR3 extends over 16 amino acids. Germline assignment: CDR1 MGHRA and CDR2 YSYEKL. V was cut by 1 base and J by 5 bases, with 17 bases left in between. For the CDR3, the DNA is TGCGCCAGCAGCCAAGGAGGGCCTCAGGGTTCGTATGGCTACACCTTC. Translated: CASSQGGPQGSYGYTF.

This chain joins TRBV6-1 and TRBJ2-3, with D perhaps TRBD2 (7 bases). The CDR3 length is 15 residues. With 7 bases removed from V and 2 bases from J, the gap between germline ends came to 16 bases. CDR1 is MNHNS and CDR2 is SASEGT in the germline V gene. The CDR3, as DNA: TGTGCCAGCATTAAGGTTGGGGGGGCCACAGATACGCAGTATTTT. Translated, it gives CASIKVGGATDTQYF.

This clonotype was seen more than once but under ten times. The CDR3 DNA follows: TGCGCCAGCAGCCAAGTAGATAAAAGGGAGCAGTACTTC. Translation gives CASSQVDKREQYF. The V gene is TRBV4-1, the J gene TRBJ2-7; D is unclear. The CDR3 length is 13 residues. V was clipped by 1 base and J by 7 bases, with 11 bases between them. Germline loops: CDR1 MGHRA, CDR2 YSYEKL.

The genes are TRBV3-1 and TRBJ1-1; unclear D gene. The CDR3 is made up of 12 amino acids. In germline, CDR1 is LGHDT, CDR2 YNNKEL (reference sequence). V dropped 2 bases and J dropped 5 bases, with 6 bases sitting between them. The CDR3 loop is CASSQMGTEAFF. In nucleotides, the CDR3 is TGTGCCAGCAGCCAAATGGGGACTGAAGCTTTCTTT.